This T cell receptor beta chain was observed in a study of regulatory T cells in long-lasting Graves disease. Study conclusions and caveats: Persistent patients shared more public clonotypes (2,741) than new patients (approximately 1,000). Persistent Graves' patients had lower TCR diversity than newly diagnosed ones. Investigators studied peripheral blood only, not thyroid tissue.

Stated time point: persistent/refractory GD, antithyroid drugs over 5 years with positive TRAb. PBMC RNA was the source of the TCR library. CDR3 length equals 16 residues. V shed 5 bases and J 0 bases; nucleotides not matched to a gene: 6. Germline CDR1 is SGHAT and CDR2 is FQNNGV. CDR3 regions were amplified by Arm-PCR using iRepertoire HTBI primers to build TCR beta libraries. One entry per CDR3 protein results from TCRdb running MiXCR on the multiplex PCR reads. Of around 510,000 distinct CDR3 sequences in the sample, more than 20% are singletons; the top ten hold 6.5% to 10%. In its sample, this clonotype was seen many times. Its specificity is unknown.

The chain uses TRBV11-2 and TRBJ1-1, with 10 bases lining up with TRBD1. This receptor was taken from a female donor with Graves disease. The starting material was peripheral blood mononuclear cells (PBMCs), obtained when the disease was refractory, from a patient treated with antithyroid drugs. The CDR3 coding sequence is TGTGCCAGCAGCCCTAGACAGGGGGCACTGAACACTGAAGCTTTCTTT. The encoded protein is CASSPRQGALNTEAFF.